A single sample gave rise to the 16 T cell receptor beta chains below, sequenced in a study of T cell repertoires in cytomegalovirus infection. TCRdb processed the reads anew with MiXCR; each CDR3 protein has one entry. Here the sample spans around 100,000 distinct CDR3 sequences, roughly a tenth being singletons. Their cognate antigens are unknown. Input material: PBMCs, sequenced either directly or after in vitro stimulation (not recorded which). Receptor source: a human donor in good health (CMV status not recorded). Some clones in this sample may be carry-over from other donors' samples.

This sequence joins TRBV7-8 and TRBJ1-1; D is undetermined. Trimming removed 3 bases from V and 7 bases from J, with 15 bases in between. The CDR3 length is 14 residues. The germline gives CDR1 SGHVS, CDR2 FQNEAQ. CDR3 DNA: TGTGCCAGCAGCTTTTCAGCCAAGACGGTTGAAGCTTTCTTT. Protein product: CASSFSAKTVEAFF. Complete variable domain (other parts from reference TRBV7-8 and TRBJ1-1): GAGVSQSPRYKVAKRGQDVALRCDPISGHVSLFWYQQALGQGPEFLTYFQNEAQLDKSGLPSDRFFAERPEGSVSTLKIQRTQQEDSAVYLCASSFSAKTVEAFFGQGTRLTVV.

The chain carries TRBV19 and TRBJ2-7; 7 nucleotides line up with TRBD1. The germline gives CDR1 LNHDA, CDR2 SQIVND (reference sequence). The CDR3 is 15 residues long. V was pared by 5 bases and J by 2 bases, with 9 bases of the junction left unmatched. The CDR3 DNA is TGTGCCAGTAGTCCCGGGACAGCTAATACCTACGAGCAGTACTTC. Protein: CASSPGTANTYEQYF.

CDR3: CASSLGSPEGAQYF. The CDR3 DNA sequence: TGTGCCAGCAGCTTGGGGTCCCCCGAAGGGGCCCAGTACTTC. V usage is TRBV11-2 and J usage is TRBJ2-5; possible D gene TRBD1, 5 bases. CDR1 SGHAT and CDR2 FQNNGV come from the germline V gene. V gave up 3 bases and J gave up 9 bases, with 17 bases separating them. CDR3 size: 14 residues.

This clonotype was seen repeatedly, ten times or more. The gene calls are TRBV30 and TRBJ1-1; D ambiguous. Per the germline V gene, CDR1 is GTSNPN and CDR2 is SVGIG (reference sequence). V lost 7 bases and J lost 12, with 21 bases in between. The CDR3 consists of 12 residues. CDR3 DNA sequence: TGTGCCTACAACCTTCAGGTGGGCATGACTTTCTTT. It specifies CAYNLQVGMTFF.

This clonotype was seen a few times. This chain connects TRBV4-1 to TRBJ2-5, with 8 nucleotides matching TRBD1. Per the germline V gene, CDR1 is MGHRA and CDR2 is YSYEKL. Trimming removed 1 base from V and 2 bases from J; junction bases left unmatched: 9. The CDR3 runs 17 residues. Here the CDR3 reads CASSQARGTGTQETQYF. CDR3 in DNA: TGCGCCAGCAGCCAAGCAAGGGGGACAGGAACTCAAGAGACCCAGTACTTC.

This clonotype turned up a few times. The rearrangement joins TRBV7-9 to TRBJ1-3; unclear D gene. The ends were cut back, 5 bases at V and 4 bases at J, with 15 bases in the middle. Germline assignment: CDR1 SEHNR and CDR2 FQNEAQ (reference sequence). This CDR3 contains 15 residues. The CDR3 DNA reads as TGTGCCAGCAGCACCGGAGACCTGGAGGGAAACACCATATATTTT. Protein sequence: CASSTGDLEGNTIYF.

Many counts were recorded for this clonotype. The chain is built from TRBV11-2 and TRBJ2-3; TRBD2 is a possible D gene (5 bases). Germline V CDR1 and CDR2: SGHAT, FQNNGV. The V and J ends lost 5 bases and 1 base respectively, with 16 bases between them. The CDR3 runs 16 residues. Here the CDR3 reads CASSASSSLGTDTQYF. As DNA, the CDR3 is TGTGCCAGCAGCGCCTCCTCTAGCCTGGGCACAGATACGCAGTATTTT.

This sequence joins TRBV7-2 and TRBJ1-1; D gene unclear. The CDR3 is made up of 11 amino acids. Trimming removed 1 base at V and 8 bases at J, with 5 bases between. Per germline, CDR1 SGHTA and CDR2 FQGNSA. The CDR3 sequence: CASSLVVEAFF. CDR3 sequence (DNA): TGTGCCAGCAGCTTAGTGGTCGAAGCTTTCTTT.

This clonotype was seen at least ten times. The CDR3 is CASSVLQGGEQYF. The CDR3 DNA reads as TGTGCCAGCAGCGTCTTACAGGGGGGCGAGCAGTACTTC. The chain recombines TRBV7-2 with TRBJ2-7, with 8 bases identical to TRBD1. This CDR3 is built from 13 residues. CDR1 and CDR2 (germline): SGHTA, FQGNSA. Unmatched junction bases numbered 6, after V lost 5 bases and J lost 6 bases.

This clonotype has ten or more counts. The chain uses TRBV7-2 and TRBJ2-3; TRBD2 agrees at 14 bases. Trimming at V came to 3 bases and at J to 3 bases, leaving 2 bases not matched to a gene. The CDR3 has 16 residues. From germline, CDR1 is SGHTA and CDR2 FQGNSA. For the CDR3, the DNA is TGTGCCAGCAGCTTCGGACTAGCGGGAGGAACAGATACGCAGTATTTT. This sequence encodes CASSFGLAGGTDTQYF.

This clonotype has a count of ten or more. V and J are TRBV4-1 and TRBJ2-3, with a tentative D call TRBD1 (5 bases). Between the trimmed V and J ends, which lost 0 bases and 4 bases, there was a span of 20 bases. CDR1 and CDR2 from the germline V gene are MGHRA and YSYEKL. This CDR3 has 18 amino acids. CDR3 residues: CASSQDPISGGRADTQYF. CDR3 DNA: TGCGCCAGCAGCCAAGATCCCATTTCAGGCGGCAGGGCAGATACGCAGTATTTT.

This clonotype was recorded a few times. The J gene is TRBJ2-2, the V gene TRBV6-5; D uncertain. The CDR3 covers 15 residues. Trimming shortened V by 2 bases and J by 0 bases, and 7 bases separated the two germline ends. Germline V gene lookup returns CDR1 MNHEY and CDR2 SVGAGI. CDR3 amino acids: CASSYASANTGELFF. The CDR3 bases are TGTGCCAGCAGTTACGCCAGCGCGAACACCGGGGAGCTGTTTTTT.

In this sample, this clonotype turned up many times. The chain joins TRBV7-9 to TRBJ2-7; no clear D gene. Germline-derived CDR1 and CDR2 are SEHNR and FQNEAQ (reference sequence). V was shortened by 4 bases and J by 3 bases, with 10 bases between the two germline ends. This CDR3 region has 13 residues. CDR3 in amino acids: CASSSPVDYEQYV. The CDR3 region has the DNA TGTGCCAGCAGCTCCCCTGTCGACTACGAGCAGTACGTC.

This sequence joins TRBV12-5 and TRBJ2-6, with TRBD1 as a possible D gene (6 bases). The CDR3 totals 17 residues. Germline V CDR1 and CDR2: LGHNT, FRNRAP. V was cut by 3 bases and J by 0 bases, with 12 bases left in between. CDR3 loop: CASGLGAGVSGANVLTF. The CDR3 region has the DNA TGTGCTAGTGGTTTAGGGGCAGGGGTCTCTGGGGCCAACGTCCTGACTTTC.

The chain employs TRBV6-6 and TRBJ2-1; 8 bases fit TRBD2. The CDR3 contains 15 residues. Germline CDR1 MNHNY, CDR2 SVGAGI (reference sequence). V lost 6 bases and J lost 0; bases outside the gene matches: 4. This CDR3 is CASRVSGSSYNEQFF. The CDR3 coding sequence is TGTGCCAGCAGGGTAAGCGGGAGCTCCTACAATGAGCAGTTCTTC.

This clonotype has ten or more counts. CDR3 sequence reads: CASSRTGTDNEQFF. CDR3 nucleotide sequence: TGTGCCAGCAGCCGCACAGGGACCGACAATGAGCAGTTCTTC. The rearrangement links TRBV7-2 to TRBJ2-1, with D maybe TRBD1 (6 bases). The CDR3 is made up of 14 amino acids. V was cut by 5 bases and J by 5 bases, with 13 bases left in between. Germline V gene lookup returns CDR1 SGHTA and CDR2 FQGNSA.